One and the same sample provided the 10 T cell receptor beta chains below, sequenced in a study of CD8 T cells in ankylosing spondylitis. TCRdb independently ran MiXCR on the 5' RACE reads; one entry per CDR3 protein. Here the sample spans around 230,000 distinct CDR3 sequences, around 7.8% being singletons. The specimen was blood, either unsorted or a sorted T cell fraction (not recorded which). These receptor sequences come from a male donor with ankylosing spondylitis or in good health (not recorded which).

This clonotype appeared many times. The chain combines TRBV2 with TRBJ2-1; D gene uncertain. V lost 3 bases to trimming and J lost 6 bases, with 3 bases between them. This CDR3 spans 11 amino acids. Germline V gives CDR1 SNHLY, CDR2 FYNNEI. CDR3 amino acids: CASSELNEQFF. The CDR3 DNA is TGTGCCAGCAGTGAGCTCAATGAGCAGTTCTTC.

Many counts were recorded for this clonotype. The chain carries TRBV24-1 and TRBJ2-1, with TRBD1 matching 11 bases. The CDR3 runs 16 residues. The trim removed 3 bases at V and 2 bases at J, leaving 2 bases unmatched. The germline V gene has CDR1 KGHDR and CDR2 SFDVKD. The CDR3 coding sequence is TGTGCCACCAGTGATCGGACAGGGGGCACCTACAATGAGCAGTTCTTC. Translated: CATSDRTGGTYNEQFF.

The table lists this clonotype with a few counts. The chain uses TRBV28 and TRBJ2-5, with TRBD2 matching over 9 bases. V trimming: 3 bases; J trimming: 2 bases; junction bases outside the gene matches: 13. This CDR3 region has 18 residues. Germline V CDR1 and CDR2: MDHEN, SYDVKM. CDR3 protein: CASSFPPWREGHQETQYF. The CDR3 coding sequence is TGTGCCAGCAGTTTCCCCCCCTGGCGGGAGGGCCATCAAGAGACCCAGTACTTC. Full variable domain (remainder filled in from reference TRBV28 and TRBJ2-5): DVKVTQSSRYLVKRTGEKVFLECVQDMDHENMFWYRQDPGLGLRLIYFSYDVKMKEKGDIPEGYSVSREKKERFSLILESASTNQTSMYLCASSFPPWREGHQETQYFGPGTRLLVL.

The CDR3 loop reads CATNANDERLNTEAFF. As DNA, the CDR3 is TGTGCCACCAATGCTAATGATGAGAGGCTGAACACTGAAGCTTTCTTT. The rearrangement joins TRBV10-3 to TRBJ1-1; D not certain. CDR1 ENHRY and CDR2 SYGVKD come from the germline V gene. The CDR3 covers 16 residues. V was clipped by 10 bases and J by 0 bases, with 21 bases between them.

This clonotype was counted ten times or more. The chain has TRBV7-9 and TRBJ2-5, with D possibly TRBD2 on 5 matching bases. The CDR3 has 14 amino acids. The germline V gene has CDR1 SEHNR and CDR2 FQNEAQ (reference sequence). Trimming pared 1 base from V and 3 bases from J, leaving 9 bases between. The CDR3 here is CASSLVWGEETQYF. In DNA form, the CDR3 reads TGTGCCAGCAGCTTAGTTTGGGGAGAAGAGACCCAGTACTTC.

The sample holds many counts of this clonotype. This chain joins TRBV5-1 and TRBJ2-2, with TRBD1 matching over 8 bases. Per germline, CDR1 SGHRS and CDR2 YFSETQ. Trimming at V came to 3 bases and at J to 4 bases, leaving 8 bases not matched to a gene. The CDR3 covers 16 residues. The CDR3 DNA follows: TGCGCCAGCAGCTCCGGACAGGGTCCCTCCACCGGGGAGCTGTTTTTT. As protein: CASSSGQGPSTGELFF.

This clonotype was counted between two and nine times. The V and J genes are TRBV3-1 and TRBJ2-1; 13 bases line up with TRBD2. Germline values: CDR1 LGHDT, CDR2 YNNKEL (reference sequence). This CDR3 region has 16 residues. Trimming cost V 1 base and J 7 bases; bases outside gene matches: 4. The CDR3 loop reads CASSQGTSGSGNEQFF. CDR3 bases: TGTGCCAGCAGCCAAGGGACTAGCGGGAGTGGTAATGAGCAGTTCTTC.

This clonotype was detected many times. The V call is TRBV6-5, the J call TRBJ2-1, with 8 bases identical to TRBD1. V was clipped by 2 bases and J by 9 bases; unmatched bases: 6. CDR1 and CDR2 (germline): MNHEY, SVGAGI. CDR3 size: 14 residues. The CDR3 reads CASSYDRGGSEQFF. In DNA, the CDR3 is TGTGCCAGCAGTTACGACAGGGGTGGGAGTGAGCAGTTCTTC.

This clonotype was found many times. The rearrangement joins TRBV6-2 or TRBV6-3 to TRBJ2-7; 8 positions agree with TRBD2. CDR3 length: 16 amino acids. V dropped 6 bases and J dropped 1; count of bases not matched to a gene: 11. Germline lookup yields CDR1 MNHEY and CDR2 SVGEGT. As DNA, the CDR3 is TGTGCCAGCAGGGGGGGGAGCGGGAGCCCTTCCTACGAGCAGTACTTC. It translates to CASRGGSGSPSYEQYF.

This clonotype was counted a few times. The J gene is TRBJ2-5, the V gene TRBV27; 8 nucleotides match TRBD1. This CDR3 contains 15 residues. V dropped 5 bases and J dropped 5; count of bases not matched to a gene: 10. Germline CDR1 and CDR2: MNHEY and SMNVEV (reference sequence). CDR3 loop: CASSPFPSGGETQYF. CDR3 coding DNA: TGTGCCAGCAGTCCATTCCCCTCAGGGGGCGAGACCCAGTACTTC.